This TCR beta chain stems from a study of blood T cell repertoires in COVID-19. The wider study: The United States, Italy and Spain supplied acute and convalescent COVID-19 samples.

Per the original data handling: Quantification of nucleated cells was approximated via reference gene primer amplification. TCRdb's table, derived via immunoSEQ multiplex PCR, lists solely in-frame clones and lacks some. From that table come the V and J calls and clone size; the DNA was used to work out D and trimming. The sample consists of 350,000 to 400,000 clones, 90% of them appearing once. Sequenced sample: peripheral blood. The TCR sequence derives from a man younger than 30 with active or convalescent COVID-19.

The CDR3 DNA is TGTGCCAGCAGTTCAGGGGGCAAGGCGTACTTC. This sequence encodes CASSSGGKAYF. This chain connects TRBV28 to TRBJ2-4, with TRBD1 identical over 8 bases. Per germline, CDR1 MDHEN and CDR2 SYDVKM. This CDR3 contains 11 residues. The V and J ends lost 4 bases and 15 bases, in that order; junction bases with no gene match: 5.